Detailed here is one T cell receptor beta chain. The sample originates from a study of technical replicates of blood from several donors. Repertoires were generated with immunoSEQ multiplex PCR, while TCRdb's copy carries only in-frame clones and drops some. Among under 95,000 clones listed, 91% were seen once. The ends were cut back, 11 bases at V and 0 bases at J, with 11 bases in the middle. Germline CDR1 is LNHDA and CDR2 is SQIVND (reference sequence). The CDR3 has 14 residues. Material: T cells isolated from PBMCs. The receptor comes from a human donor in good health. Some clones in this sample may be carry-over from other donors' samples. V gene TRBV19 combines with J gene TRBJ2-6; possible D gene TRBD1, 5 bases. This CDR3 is CAGRTSSGANVLTF. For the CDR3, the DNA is TGTGCCGGACGGACAAGCTCTGGGGCCAACGTCCTGACTTTC.